Presented here are 16 T cell receptor beta chains from one specimen sequenced in a study of CD8 T cells in ankylosing spondylitis. Study-wide points: Made up of about eight highly homologous variants, a TCR beta motif appeared characteristic of ankylosing spondylitis blood.

TCRdb itself ran the 5' RACE reads through MiXCR, one entry per CDR3 protein. Altogether under 850,000 distinct CDR3 sequences are present, 15% to 20% being singletons, with the ten largest covering around 19%. Their antigens are not known. Specimen: blood, either unsorted or a sorted T cell fraction (not recorded which). The receptors were gathered from a male donor with ankylosing spondylitis.

This rearrangement joins TRBV7-9 to TRBJ1-4; D unresolved. Germline assignment: CDR1 SEHNR and CDR2 FQNEAQ (reference sequence). CDR3 length: 12 residues. V lost 5 bases and J lost 7, with 8 bases in between. The CDR3 DNA follows: TGTGCCAGCAGCGGAGTAGGTGAAAAACTGTTTTTT. Translating gives CASSGVGEKLFF.

The V call is TRBV20-1, the J call TRBJ2-5, with 8 bases aligning to TRBD2. This CDR3 contains 15 residues. The J segment lost 3 bases and the V segment lost 0 bases, leaving 6 bases of the junction unmatched. Per the germline V gene, CDR1 is DFQATT and CDR2 is SNEGSKA (reference sequence). The CDR3 sequence: CSARDPTSGEETQYF. The CDR3 coding sequence is TGCAGTGCTAGAGACCCCACTAGCGGAGAAGAGACCCAGTACTTC.

This clonotype has ten or more counts. The V gene is TRBV10-3, the J gene TRBJ1-2; no clear D. The CDR3 contains 13 residues. V lost 8 bases and J 2 bases, leaving 12 bases between the germline ends. CDR1 is ENHRY and CDR2 is SYGVKD in the germline V gene. As DNA, the CDR3 is TGTGCCATCTCGGAGACACCAAACTATGGCTACACCTTC. This sequence encodes CAISETPNYGYTF.

A note on this clonotype: The CDR3 does not end in the conserved phenylalanine or tryptophan, so this is likely a read error. This rearrangement joins TRBV24-1 to TRBJ2-2; TRBD2 is a possible D gene (6 bases). V was cut by 3 bases and J by 5 bases, with 21 bases left in between. CDR1 is KGHDR, CDR2 SFDVKD, per germline. This CDR3 is built from 18 residues. CDR3 region: CATSDPYPGGDGTGELFL. CDR3 nucleotides: TGTGCCACCAGTGATCCATACCCCGGGGGAGATGGGACCGGGGAGCTGTTTCTT.

This clonotype has a count of ten or more. This sequence joins TRBV12-3 or TRBV12-4 and TRBJ2-2, with D perhaps matching TRBD1 or TRBD2 (5 bases each). CDR3 length: 16 amino acids. The V end lost 6 bases, the J end lost 0 bases, and 14 bases lay between the germline ends. CDR3 sequence (DNA): TGTGCCAGCAGCCCCGTGGGGGTCTCGAACACCGGGGAGCTGTTTTTT. It translates to CASSPVGVSNTGELFF.

In its sample, this clonotype was seen a few times. The rearrangement joins TRBV29-1 to TRBJ2-3; 9 bases agree with TRBD1. After removal of 7 bases from V and 1 base from J, the junction contained 6 bases not matched to a gene. Germline V CDR1 and CDR2: SQVTM, ANQGSEA. This CDR3 region has 14 residues. This CDR3 reads CSGSRDRGTDTQYF. CDR3 in DNA: TGCAGCGGAAGCCGGGACAGGGGCACAGATACGCAGTATTTT.

This clonotype has only a few counts. The chain carries TRBV2 and TRBJ2-5; 8 nucleotides agree with TRBD2. The CDR3 is made up of 16 amino acids. The ends lost 6 bases at V and 1 base at J; junction bases unmatched: 10. Germline CDR1 and CDR2: SNHLY and FYNNEI. CDR3 in amino acids: CASRGGAGVGQETQYF. CDR3 bases: TGTGCCAGCAGGGGGGGAGCGGGAGTCGGCCAAGAGACCCAGTACTTC. Drawing the rest from reference TRBV2 and TRBJ2-5, the complete variable domain is EPEVTQTPSHQVTQMGQEVILRCVPISNHLYFYWYRQILGQKVEFLVSFYNNEISEKSEIFDDQFSVERPDGSNFTLKIRSTKLEDSAMYFCASRGGAGVGQETQYFGPGTRLLVL.

This clonotype was counted between two and nine times. The chain uses TRBV6-5 and TRBJ1-2; weak D call: TRBD1 (5 bases). The CDR3 spans 13 residues. V was trimmed by 2 bases and J by 4 bases, leaving 8 bases between them. Germline-derived CDR1 and CDR2 are MNHEY and SVGAGI. CDR3 DNA: TGTGCCAGCAGTTACCGTGGGGGCTATGGCTACACCTTC. Translated: CASSYRGGYGYTF.

This clonotype was seen a few times. The chain uses TRBV10-3 and TRBJ2-1; 12 bases map to TRBD2. With V trimmed by 0 bases and J by 8 bases, 11 bases remained unmatched. The CDR3 consists of 18 residues. Germline V gives CDR1 ENHRY, CDR2 SYGVKD. In DNA form, the CDR3 reads TGTGCCATCAGTGAGTCACCGCCTAGCGGGAGGGGGTACGATGAGCAGTTCTTC. It translates to CAISESPPSGRGYDEQFF.

This clonotype was picked up many times. The chain links TRBV12-3 or TRBV12-4 to TRBJ2-5; the D gene is possibly TRBD2 (5 bases). Deletions cut 5 bases from V and 7 bases from J, with 11 bases between. This CDR3 spans 12 amino acids. CDR3 residues: CASSPPGGTQYF. For the CDR3, the DNA is TGTGCCAGCAGTCCCCCTGGAGGGACCCAGTACTTC.

This clonotype was detected a few times. The chain has TRBV7-2 and TRBJ1-2; 7 bases agree with TRBD1. After removal of 5 bases from V and 4 bases from J, the junction contained 7 bases not matched to a gene. In germline, CDR1 is SGHTA, CDR2 FQGNSA. This CDR3 contains 14 residues. The CDR3 spells CASSAWDSGYGYTF. The CDR3 bases are TGTGCCAGCAGCGCCTGGGACAGCGGCTATGGCTACACCTTC.

To note about this clonotype: An end of the junction does not agree with germline; a read error may underlie this. This chain connects TRBV27 to TRBJ1-6, with TRBD1 matching over 7 bases. CDR1 is MNHEY, CDR2 SMNVEV, per germline (reference sequence). This CDR3 is built from 15 residues. CDR3 sequence reads: CASGLPDRRNSPLHF. The CDR3 DNA reads as TGTGCCAGCGGTTTACCGGACAGGCGGAATTCACCCCTCCACTTT.

The chain is built from TRBV10-3 and TRBJ2-7, with TRBD1 identical over 8 bases. Per germline, CDR1 ENHRY and CDR2 SYGVKD. The CDR3 covers 14 residues. V dropped 2 bases and J dropped 3; count of bases not matched to a gene: 3. The chain's CDR3 is CAISEPQGVYEQYF. The DNA of the CDR3 is TGTGCCATCAGTGAGCCACAGGGGGTCTACGAGCAGTACTTC.

There are a few counts of this clonotype. This rearrangement joins TRBV5-1 to TRBJ2-7, with D possibly being TRBD2 (6 bases). V shed 0 bases and J shed 3 bases, with 10 bases lying between them. This CDR3 is 14 amino acids long. Germline-derived CDR1 and CDR2 are SGHRS and YFSETQ. The CDR3 sequence: CASSLVASVYEQYF. CDR3 coding DNA: TGCGCCAGCAGCTTGGTTGCTAGCGTCTACGAGCAGTACTTC.

This clonotype has just a few counts. The V and J genes are TRBV12-3 or TRBV12-4 and TRBJ2-2; tentatively, D is TRBD1 (6 bases). The CDR3 sequence is 17 residues long. V lost 5 bases to trimming and J lost 1 base, with 17 bases between them. CDR3 amino acids: CASSHGQILENTGELFF. The CDR3 DNA reads TGTGCCAGCAGTCATGGACAGATCTTAGAGAACACCGGGGAGCTGTTTTTT.

The rearrangement uses TRBV4-1 and TRBJ2-1; TRBD2 agrees at 13 bases. The CDR3 has 14 amino acids. V was clipped by 4 bases and J by 10 bases; unmatched bases: 4. Per germline, CDR1 MGHRA and CDR2 YSYEKL. CDR3 nucleotides: TGCGCCAGCAGCCCTCAGGGACTAGCGGGGGAGCAGTTCTTC. Protein: CASSPQGLAGEQFF.